Listed below are T cell receptor beta chains from one sample, sequenced in a study of human T cells and chemical hapten exposure. TCRdb re-called the RACE reads with MiXCR, one entry per CDR3 protein. The table includes roughly 120,000 distinct CDR3 sequences, roughly an eighth detected once. Sequenced here: whole blood, sampled in connection with sensitization to the hapten diphenylcyclopropenone (DPC). These receptors were taken from a man aged 18 to 30 with alopecia areata. Some clones in this sample may be carry-over from other donors' samples. Each CDR3 is given with its conserved first and last residue. Fields, in order: D gene, V gene, J gene, clone size, CDR3 protein, CDR3 DNA. D genes are given only for firm matches. Clone size is stated in some rows and not others, as once, few, many or a class when expanded.

D gene: -
V gene: TRBV5-5
J gene: TRBJ1-2
clone size: -
CDR3 protein: CASSRAGGNYGYTF
CDR3 DNA: TGTGCCAGCAGCCGTGCTGGGGGGAACTATGGCTACACCTTC

D gene: -
V gene: TRBV10-1
J gene: TRBJ2-3
clone size: -
CDR3 protein: CASSEYGPYLDTQYF
CDR3 DNA: TGCGCCAGCAGTGAGTACGGACCGTATCTAGATACGCAGTATTTT

D gene: -
V gene: TRBV7-9
J gene: TRBJ1-1
clone size: few
CDR3 protein: CASSLALGRTNTEAFF
CDR3 DNA: TGTGCCAGCAGCTTAGCCTTAGGCAGGACGAACACTGAAGCTTTCTTT

D gene: TRBD2
V gene: TRBV7-9
J gene: TRBJ2-1
clone size: few
CDR3 protein: CASSPPGLLEQFF
CDR3 DNA: TGTGCCAGCAGCCCCCCGGGACTATTAGAACAGTTCTTC

D gene: -
V gene: TRBV6-2/TRBV6-3
J gene: TRBJ2-7
clone size: -
CDR3 protein: CASKTMGSTYEQYF
CDR3 DNA: TGTGCCAGCAAGACAATGGGCTCTACCTACGAGCAGTACTTC

D gene: -
V gene: TRBV7-9
J gene: TRBJ2-5
clone size: few
CDR3 protein: CASSLAYSVTPQETQYF
CDR3 DNA: TGTGCCAGCAGCTTAGCATATTCTGTAACACCACAAGAGACCCAGTACTTC

D gene: -
V gene: TRBV5-6
J gene: TRBJ2-7
clone size: -
CDR3 protein: CASSPIGQEAGEQYF
CDR3 DNA: TGTGCCAGCAGCCCAATAGGTCAGGAGGCAGGGGAGCAGTACTTC

D gene: -
V gene: TRBV29-1
J gene: TRBJ1-2
clone size: many
CDR3 protein: CSAQTDTGGYTF
CDR3 DNA: TGCAGCGCCCAGACAGACACTGGGGGCTACACCTTC

D gene: -
V gene: TRBV18
J gene: TRBJ2-1
clone size: few
CDR3 protein: CASSPAPNEQFF
CDR3 DNA: TGTGCCAGCTCACCCGCACCCAACGAGCAGTTCTTC

D gene: TRBD1
V gene: TRBV6-2/TRBV6-3
J gene: TRBJ2-1
clone size: many
CDR3 protein: CASSSGTVAREQFF
CDR3 DNA: TGTGCCAGCAGTTCCGGGACAGTCGCGCGCGAGCAGTTCTTC

D gene: TRBD2
V gene: TRBV20-1
J gene: TRBJ2-3
clone size: -
CDR3 protein: CSARDSSRGDTDTQYF
CDR3 DNA: TGCAGTGCTAGAGACTCCAGCCGGGGGGACACAGATACGCAGTATTTT

D gene: -
V gene: TRBV5-4
J gene: TRBJ2-7
clone size: few
CDR3 protein: CASSLAQGPYEQYF
CDR3 DNA: TGTGCCAGCAGCTTAGCACAGGGCCCCTACGAGCAGTACTTC

D gene: -
V gene: TRBV7-2
J gene: TRBJ2-5
clone size: once
CDR3 protein: CASSLVRAFGTQYF
CDR3 DNA: TGTGCCAGCAGCTTAGTTAGGGCCTTTGGGACCCAGTACTTC

D gene: TRBD1
V gene: TRBV12-3/TRBV12-4
J gene: TRBJ1-5
clone size: many
CDR3 protein: CASSLWSGTGGAGQPQHF
CDR3 DNA: TGTGCCAGCAGTTTATGGTCCGGGACAGGGGGCGCTGGTCAGCCCCAGCATTTT

D gene: -
V gene: TRBV4-3
J gene: TRBJ1-1
clone size: -
CDR3 protein: CASSHGRMARGTEAFF
CDR3 DNA: TGCGCCAGCAGCCACGGACGTATGGCGAGGGGAACTGAAGCTTTCTTT

D gene: -
V gene: TRBV4-2
J gene: TRBJ1-5
clone size: -
CDR3 protein: CASSHSYLGNQPQHF
CDR3 DNA: TGTGCCAGCAGCCATTCGTATTTGGGCAATCAGCCCCAGCATTTT

D gene: -
V gene: TRBV10-3
J gene: TRBJ1-5
clone size: -
CDR3 protein: CAIRGSTDTQHF
CDR3 DNA: TGTGCCATCAGGGGAAGCACAGATACGCAGCATTTT

D gene: -
V gene: TRBV4-1
J gene: TRBJ2-5
clone size: few
CDR3 protein: CASSLRPGVNQETQYF
CDR3 DNA: TGCGCCAGCAGCCTACGACCCGGTGTCAACCAAGAGACCCAGTACTTC

D gene: TRBD2
V gene: TRBV11-2
J gene: TRBJ2-1
clone size: few
CDR3 protein: CASSLIPSGGVRNEQFF
CDR3 DNA: TGTGCCAGCAGCTTAATCCCCAGCGGGGGGGTTCGCAATGAGCAGTTCTTC

D gene: -
V gene: TRBV12-3/TRBV12-4
J gene: TRBJ1-1
clone size: -
CDR3 protein: CASLQGNTEAFF
CDR3 DNA: TGTGCCAGTCTACAGGGGAACACTGAAGCTTTCTTT

D gene: TRBD2
V gene: TRBV4-3
J gene: TRBJ2-3
clone size: many
CDR3 protein: CASSQEASGSDTQYF
CDR3 DNA: TGCGCCAGCAGCCAAGAGGCTAGCGGCTCAGATACGCAGTATTTT

D gene: -
V gene: TRBV10-3
J gene: TRBJ1-5
clone size: many
CDR3 protein: CAISERAGFTQPQHF
CDR3 DNA: TGTGCCATCAGTGAGAGGGCCGGGTTTACTCAGCCCCAGCATTTT

D gene: -
V gene: TRBV5-6
J gene: TRBJ1-1
clone size: -
CDR3 protein: CASSLWGAGAEAFF
CDR3 DNA: TGTGCCAGCAGCCTCTGGGGGGCAGGGGCTGAAGCTTTCTTT